Each of the 18 T cell receptor beta chains below was sequenced from the same sample in a study of shared clonotypes between healthy human individuals. Sequenced by immunoSEQ multiplex PCR; TCRdb stores in-frame clones only, minus some. In the table there are approximately 2,300,000 clones, about 90% of which are singletons. The sequenced sample consisted of naive CD4+ T cells from PBMCs. Documented subset: CD45RA+ positively selected. The receptors originated from a man aged 18 to 29 in good health. Some clones in this sample may be carry-over from other donors' samples.

This chain connects TRBV4-1 to TRBJ1-2; D not certain. Trimming removed 1 base at V and 7 bases at J, with 16 bases between. This CDR3 has 15 residues. CDR1 is MGHRA, CDR2 YSYEKL, per germline. CDR3 in amino acids: CASSQGAALSGGYTF. In DNA, the CDR3 is TGCGCCAGCAGCCAAGGTGCCGCCCTATCGGGTGGCTACACCTTC.

The chain links TRBV7-9 to TRBJ1-4, with D tentatively TRBD1 (6 bases). The V gene's germline CDR1 is SEHNR and CDR2 FQNEAQ (reference sequence). V dropped 1 base and J dropped 3 bases, with 12 bases sitting between them. CDR3 length equals 16 residues. For the CDR3, the DNA is TGTGCCAGCAGCTTAGGGCCGGACAGAGCTAATGAAAAACTGTTTTTT. Protein sequence: CASSLGPDRANEKLFF.

The rearrangement links TRBV27 to TRBJ2-1, with D tentatively TRBD1 (5 bases). Between the trimmed V and J ends, which lost 4 bases and 0 bases, there was a span of 7 bases. This CDR3 contains 14 residues. Germline lookup yields CDR1 MNHEY and CDR2 SMNVEV (reference sequence). This CDR3 reads CASSSQGSYNEQFF. In DNA form, the CDR3 reads TGTGCCAGCAGTTCCCAGGGCTCCTACAATGAGCAGTTCTTC.

The V gene is TRBV7-3, the J gene TRBJ2-1, with D possibly matching TRBD2 (5 bases). V was clipped by 0 bases and J by 5 bases, with 11 bases between them. The CDR3 covers 15 residues. Per the germline V gene, CDR1 is SGHTA and CDR2 is FQGTGA. Here the CDR3 DNA reads TGTGCCAGCAGCTTAACGGTTACGCGGGACAATGAGCAGTTCTTC. This gives the protein CASSLTVTRDNEQFF. The full variable domain, with the rest looked up from reference TRBV7-3 and TRBJ2-1, is GAGVSQTPSNKVTEKGKYVELRCDPISGHTALYWYRQSLGQGPEFLIYFQGTGAADDSGLPNDRFFAVRPEGSVSTLKIQRTERGDSAVYLCASSLTVTRDNEQFFGPGTRLTVL.

The J gene is TRBJ2-3, the V gene TRBV9; 14 bases map to TRBD2. Per germline, CDR1 SGDLS and CDR2 YYNGEE. This CDR3 has 20 residues. After removal of 2 bases from V and 3 bases from J, the junction contained 14 bases not matched to a gene. The CDR3 region is CASSVWSGTSGSTGTDTQYF. DNA for the CDR3: TGTGCCAGCAGCGTCTGGTCCGGGACTAGCGGGAGTACGGGAACAGATACGCAGTATTTT.

The chain couples TRBV10-3 to TRBJ1-4; 7 bases line up with TRBD1. The V gene end was trimmed by 10 bases and the J gene end by 1 base; junction bases not matched to a gene: 12. Germline V CDR1 and CDR2: ENHRY, SYGVKD. CDR3 length: 16 residues. The CDR3 coding sequence is TGTGCCACCTCGACAGGGAAGGAAGGAACTAATGAAAAACTGTTTTTT. Residues: CATSTGKEGTNEKLFF.

The CDR3 coding sequence is TGTGCCAGCAGCTTGGTTTTCAGGGAAAATGAAAAACTGTTTTTT. Encoded protein: CASSLVFRENEKLFF. This chain connects TRBV5-8 to TRBJ1-4, with D perhaps TRBD1 (5 bases). The germline gives CDR1 SGHTS, CDR2 YDEGEE. Trimming shortened V by 0 bases and J by 5 bases, and 11 bases separated the two germline ends. The CDR3 is 15 amino acids.

The V call is TRBV28, the J call TRBJ2-2, with TRBD1 matching over 9 bases. The CDR3 is made up of 16 amino acids. The trim removed 6 bases at V and 6 bases at J, leaving 11 bases unmatched. CDR1 and CDR2 from the germline V gene are MDHEN and SYDVKM. The CDR3 protein is CASRGPGTGKAGELFF. The CDR3 bases are TGTGCCAGCAGAGGTCCCGGGACAGGGAAGGCCGGGGAGCTGTTTTTT.

The chain employs TRBV18 and TRBJ1-4, with 10 bases fitting TRBD1. Germline assignment: CDR1 KGHSH and CDR2 LQKENI. The junction had 10 bases not matched to a gene; V was cut back by 3 bases and J by 3 bases. The CDR3 sequence is 18 residues long. The CDR3 nucleotides read TGTGCCAGCTCACCCCGACAGGGGGCGGCGTCGGCTAATGAAAAACTGTTTTTT. Translating it yields CASSPRQGAASANEKLFF.

With regard to this clone: This same CDR3 is encoded by further DNA sequences in the sample. This chain uses TRBV9 with TRBJ2-1, with a weak D call TRBD1 (6 bases). Trimming took 0 bases from V and 4 from J, leaving 8 bases between them. CDR3 length: 14 amino acids. Germline lookup yields CDR1 SGDLS and CDR2 YYNGEE. The DNA for the CDR3 is TGTGCCAGCAGCGTAGGAGGGACATACAATGAGCAGTTCTTC. Its protein is CASSVGGTYNEQFF.

V usage is TRBV28 and J usage is TRBJ2-1; perhaps TRBD1 as D (6 bases). The germline gives CDR1 MDHEN, CDR2 SYDVKM. V lost 3 bases, J lost 4 bases, and 19 bases lay in between. This CDR3 comprises 17 residues. CDR3 nucleotide sequence: TGTGCCAGCAGTTTGTCGACAGGTGGACAGCCTTACAATGAGCAGTTCTTC. Protein: CASSLSTGGQPYNEQFF.

V and J are TRBV7-9 and TRBJ2-3; possible D gene TRBD2, 6 bases. Germline CDR1 reads SEHNR; CDR2 reads FQNEAQ (reference sequence). Trimming left V 10 bases short and J 5 bases short, with 13 bases between. The CDR3 totals 12 residues. DNA for the CDR3: TGTGCCATCCGACGGGGGATAGATACGCAGTATTTT. Its protein product is CAIRRGIDTQYF.

The chain combines TRBV28 with TRBJ2-3; TRBD2 aligns across 7 bases. The J segment lost 6 bases and the V segment lost 3 bases, leaving 9 bases of the junction unmatched. The CDR3 has 15 residues. Germline CDR1 and CDR2: MDHEN and SYDVKM. CDR3 nucleotide sequence: TGTGCCAGCAGTTTTGGATCCTGGGGAGGGGATACGCAGTATTTT. Translated, it gives CASSFGSWGGDTQYF. The full variable domain, rest sourced from reference TRBV28 and TRBJ2-3, is DVKVTQSSRYLVKRTGEKVFLECVQDMDHENMFWYRQDPGLGLRLIYFSYDVKMKEKGDIPEGYSVSREKKERFSLILESASTNQTSMYLCASSFGSWGGDTQYFGPGTRLTVL.

This chain links TRBV11-3 with TRBJ2-7; D might be TRBD1 or TRBD2, each matching 5 bases. The ends were cut back, 1 base at V and 7 bases at J, with 17 bases in the middle. CDR1 is SGHNT, CDR2 YENEEA, per germline. The CDR3 loop spans 15 amino acids. The CDR3 here is CASSLGPGTSEEQYF. The CDR3 DNA reads as TGTGCCAGCAGCTTAGGCCCCGGGACCTCGGAGGAGCAGTACTTC.

In its sample, this clone was seen once. This chain joins TRBV9 and TRBJ2-3, with 7 bases lining up with TRBD1. The germline CDR1 and CDR2 sequences are SGDLS and YYNGEE. The CDR3 runs 16 residues. V shed 0 bases, J shed 1 base, and the junction held 5 bases outside the gene matches. The CDR3 protein is CASSVEQGLGTDTQYF. CDR3 nucleotides: TGTGCCAGCAGCGTAGAACAGGGGCTAGGCACAGATACGCAGTATTTT.

The chain couples TRBV28 to TRBJ2-1, with 10 nucleotides matching TRBD2. The CDR3 is 16 amino acids. The V gene end was trimmed by 6 bases and the J gene end by 8 bases; junction bases not matched to a gene: 13. Germline V gives CDR1 MDHEN, CDR2 SYDVKM. The CDR3 is CASRQSGRAVSDEQFF. In DNA form, the CDR3 reads TGTGCCAGCAGGCAGAGCGGGAGGGCAGTGTCCGATGAGCAGTTCTTC.

The chain uses TRBV27 and TRBJ1-2; TRBD1 aligns across 8 bases. Germline-derived CDR1 and CDR2 are MNHEY and SMNVEV (reference sequence). The CDR3 sequence is 14 residues long. After removal of 5 bases from V and 2 bases from J, the junction contained 4 bases not matched to a gene. The DNA of the CDR3 is TGTGCCAGCAGTCCAGGGGGCCGGAACTATGGCTACACCTTC. This sequence encodes CASSPGGRNYGYTF.

Concerning this clone: Other DNA sequences in this sample translate to the same CDR3. CDR3: CASSAGTSGIYEQYF. The CDR3 DNA is TGTGCCAGCAGCGCCGGGACTAGCGGGATCTACGAGCAGTACTTC. The gene calls are TRBV9 and TRBJ2-7; 13 bases match TRBD2. This CDR3 has 15 residues. The V segment lost 3 bases and the J segment 3 bases; nucleotides outside the gene matches: 3. The germline CDR1 and CDR2 sequences are SGDLS and YYNGEE.